The entry below gives a single TCR beta chain sequence along with its context. Its binding antigen is unknown. No per-base quality is available; no much larger clone lies one base away. Participants in the prospective study were enrolled through a virtual design, were aged 18 to 89 years, and lived in about two dozen United States geographic areas. Cohort assignment in the prospective study relied on participant-reported clinical history from a screening survey and a study questionnaire. Each participant in the prospective study had whole blood, serum and a nasopharyngeal or oropharyngeal swab collected by mobile phlebotomists. Additional blood draws and questionnaires over a 2-month period could optionally be provided by prospective study participants. Prospective study blood samples were shipped either frozen or at room temperature before DNA extraction. The data stem from a study of blood T cell repertoires in COVID-19 (TCRdb year 2020). Study-wide context: Collaborator samples came from the United States, Italy and Spain and covered acute and convalescent phases of COVID-19. The material from the prospective study consisted of cDNA or gDNA derived from T cells, B-cell-depleted T cells, or PBMCs. Deeply sampled blood TCRbeta repertoires from subjects exposed to, actively infected with, or recovered from COVID-19 were included in the dataset. The repertoires were released in a freely available public database intended as a resource for research on the immune response to SARS-CoV-2. Samples came from the ongoing ImmuneRACE study (first 160 participants) plus 1,254 subjects from 6 global collaborators. A de-identified subject ID, COVID-19 status, age in years and sex were almost always included in the sample metadata. Where available, HLA class I and class II types were obtained from metadata supplied by the sample provider rather than from assay-based typing.

What the authors observed across the whole study: How much clinical and demographic metadata was included differed by source and by participant, and the metadata was provided uncurated.

Including the terminal cysteine and phenylalanine, the CDR3 comprises 14 residues. Only the CDR3 DNA is retained, 42 bases long and in frame from the first base. The immunoSEQ Assay, a bias-controlled multiplex PCR, was used to amplify TCRbeta CDR3 regions from genomic DNA. The original pipeline was this. Nucleated cell counts per sample were estimated from amplification of reference gene primers within the assay. To quantify the absolute abundance of each unique TCRbeta CDR3 rearrangement, sequence reads were collapsed and filtered. For each sample, productive Simpson clonality was calculated by taking the square root of Simpson's diversity index across productive rearrangements. This is the immuneACCESS table as TCRdb keeps it, with only in-frame sequences that have V and J called. A part of the clones is gone; compared with another copy, unresolved V genes explain less than half, and the rest is unexplained. From that table come the V and J calls and clone size; the DNA was used to work out D and trimming. In all, the sample holds over 350,000 clones, and around 89% of those were seen once. Over 0.9% of the sample is in the top ten clones.

The V and J segments used are TRBV1 and TRBJ2-3; TRBD2 reflects the table's D call only, with no check against the DNA. TRBV1 is described as a pseudogene. This TCR came from a woman younger than 45 with acute COVID-19. The sequenced material came from PBMCs or T cells enriched from blood (not recorded which). The CDR3 is CTSSRTSSTDTQYF. Here is the DNA: TGCACCAGCAGCCGCACATCTAGTACAGATACGCAGTATTTT.